This TCR beta chain was recorded in a study of technical replicates of blood from several donors (dated by TCRdb to the late 2010s). After removal of 6 bases from V and 6 bases from J, the junction retains 3 bases not matched to a gene. CDR3 length: 12 amino acids, cysteine to phenylalanine. Only CDR3 DNA is held: 36 bases, read in frame from base 1. CDR1 and CDR2 are drawn from the germline V gene (reference sequence): MNHNY, SVGAGI. Turning to this clone: What antigen it recognizes has not been identified. Base qualities are not recorded, but no much larger clone differs from it by a single base.

The library was prepared using the immunoSEQ multiplex PCR assay. TCRdb holds this immuneACCESS table with in-frame rearrangements only. Some clones are missing; in checked studies, unresolved V genes explain under half, and the rest has no known cause. In all, the sample holds fewer than 65,000 clones, and approximately 87% of those were seen once. The ten largest clones capture about 5.5% of the sample. Sequenced sample: PBMCs. The clonotype comes from a human donor in good health. Some clones in this sample may be carry-over from other donors' samples. The rearrangement joined TRBV6-6 to TRBJ2-7; TRBD2 matches 9 bases in the middle. The nucleotide sequence is given as TGTGCCAGCAGCCGAGCGGGAGGCGAGCAGTACTTC. Its amino acids are CASSRAGGEQYF.